Following are 30 T cell receptor beta chains from one sample sequenced in a study of CD8+ T cells in alopecia areata. RNA was extracted and reverse transcribed into cDNA as the sequencing template. Profiled with immunoSEQ multiplex PCR; TCRdb holds only in-frame clones, not every one. The sample consists of under 300,000 clones, about three fifths of them appearing once. The treatment: oral pan-JAK inhibitor, 5-10 mg twice daily. The input for sequencing was CD4+ T cells sorted from blood, taken at week 52, from a patient treated with tofacitinib. These receptors were collected from a human donor with alopecia areata.

This chain links TRBV15 with TRBJ2-2; D call uncertain. CDR1 is LNHNV, CDR2 YYDKDF, per germline (reference sequence). The CDR3 is 13 amino acids. V was trimmed by 0 bases and J by 1 base, leaving 0 bases between them. CDR3 loop: CATSRENTGELFF. The CDR3 DNA sequence: TGTGCCACCAGCAGAGAGAACACCGGGGAGCTGTTTTTT. Together with reference TRBV15 and TRBJ2-2, the CDR3 gives the full variable domain: DAMVIQNPRYQVTQFGKPVTLSCSQTLNHNVMYWYQQKSSQAPKLLFHYYDKDFNNEADTPDNFQSRRPNTSFCFLDIRSPGLGDTAMYLCATSRENTGELFFGEGSRLTVL.

The rearrangement links TRBV29-1 to TRBJ2-5, with D tentatively TRBD1 (6 bases). Trimming left V 4 bases short and J 9 bases short, with 12 bases between. Germline-derived CDR1 and CDR2 are SQVTM and ANQGSEA. The CDR3 is made up of 11 amino acids. CDR3 in DNA: TGCAGCGTTGGACAGGCAGGGGCCCAGTACTTC. Its protein product is CSVGQAGAQYF.

This clone was recorded a few times. This rearrangement joins TRBV18 to TRBJ2-1; TRBD2 agrees at 7 bases. Germline CDR1 is KGHSH and CDR2 is LQKENI. The CDR3 runs 17 residues. V gave up 1 base and J gave up 4 bases; unmatched junction bases: 10. The CDR3 bases are TGTGCCAGCTCACCACTCCACCCCAAGCGGGATTACAATGAGCAGTTCTTC. Translated: CASSPLHPKRDYNEQFF.

The chain uses TRBV4-2 and TRBJ1-4; D remains unclear. V was cut by 3 bases and J by 3 bases, with 14 bases left in between. Germline V lookup: CDR1 LGHNA, CDR2 YNFKEQ. This CDR3 contains 16 residues. The CDR3 coding sequence is TGTGCCAGCAGCCAGGCCTGGCGGGAAGCTAATGAAAAACTGTTTTTT. It is translated as CASSQAWREANEKLFF.

This clone showed up just a few times. The chain joins TRBV5-4 to TRBJ1-6; TRBD1 aligns across 9 bases. Unmatched junction bases numbered 4, after V lost 4 bases and J lost 8 bases. The CDR3 totals 14 residues. The germline V gene encodes CDR1 SGHNT and CDR2 YYREEE (reference sequence). The CDR3 sequence: CASSRTGGDSPLHF. The CDR3 DNA is TGTGCCAGCAGCCGAACAGGGGGCGATTCACCCCTCCACTTT.

This sequence joins TRBV2 and TRBJ1-5, with D perhaps matching TRBD1 (6 bases). The germline V and J ends were trimmed by 5 bases and 5 bases, with 10 bases remaining between them. The length of the CDR3 is 13 residues. Germline loops: CDR1 SNHLY, CDR2 FYNNEI. In nucleotides, the CDR3 is TGTGCCAGCAGTCAACAGGGCGATCAGCCCCAGCATTTT. It is translated as CASSQQGDQPQHF.

V usage is TRBV7-9 and J usage is TRBJ2-2, with D perhaps given as TRBD1 or TRBD2 (6 bases each). Germline CDR1 is SEHNR and CDR2 is FQNEAQ (reference sequence). The CDR3 runs 16 residues. V was shortened by 5 bases and J by 0 bases, with 13 bases between the two germline ends. The CDR3 sequence is CASSRRRGTNTGELFF. The CDR3, as DNA: TGTGCCAGCAGCCGACGGAGGGGGACGAACACCGGGGAGCTGTTTTTT.

The V and J genes are TRBV4-1 and TRBJ2-7; D might be TRBD2 (6 bases). The CDR3 loop spans 15 amino acids. From germline, CDR1 is MGHRA and CDR2 YSYEKL. Trimming stripped 4 bases from V and 5 bases from J, with 18 bases between. The CDR3 DNA is TGCGCCAGCAGCCCCCGGGACTCCTTGTTGAACGAGCAGTACTTC. Translation: CASSPRDSLLNEQYF.

The V gene is TRBV30, the J gene TRBJ1-6; unclear D gene. The CDR3 is 15 amino acids. Germline values: CDR1 GTSNPN, CDR2 SVGIG (reference sequence). V was pared by 3 bases and J by 0 bases, with 9 bases between. CDR3 nucleotides: TGTGCCTGGAGACCTGATAGCTCCTATAATTCACCCCTCCACTTT. Protein product: CAWRPDSSYNSPLHF.

V and J are TRBV9 and TRBJ2-5, with D perhaps matching TRBD2 (6 bases). With 3 bases removed from V and 5 bases from J, the gap between germline ends came to 14 bases. The CDR3 loop spans 14 amino acids. Per the germline V gene, CDR1 is SGDLS and CDR2 is YYNGEE. CDR3 protein: CASSARPGGETQYF. Here the CDR3 DNA reads TGTGCCAGCAGCGCGCGTCCTGGGGGGGAGACCCAGTACTTC.

About this clone: Other nucleotide sequences from this sample produce the same CDR3. This sequence joins TRBV2 and TRBJ1-1; no clear D gene. Germline V gives CDR1 SNHLY, CDR2 FYNNEI. The length of the CDR3 is 12 residues. Trimming shortened V by 3 bases and J by 5 bases, and 7 bases separated the two germline ends. The CDR3 sequence: CASSEEGTEAFF. CDR3 nucleotide sequence: TGTGCCAGCAGTGAGGAAGGAACTGAAGCTTTCTTT.

The sample holds a few counts of this clone. The chain carries TRBV10-2 and TRBJ2-1; maybe TRBD2 (7 bases). Trimming removed 4 bases at V and 12 bases at J, with 16 bases between. The CDR3 extends over 13 amino acids. The germline gives CDR1 WSHSY, CDR2 SAAADI. The CDR3 reads CASSGKGGGGQFF. CDR3 sequence (DNA): TGCGCCAGCAGTGGGAAGGGAGGGGGTGGGCAGTTCTTC.

J is TRBJ2-6 and V is TRBV6-1, with D possibly being TRBD2 (6 bases). The germline V and J ends were trimmed by 2 bases and 1 base, with 9 bases remaining between them. There are 16 residues in the CDR3. The germline V gene has CDR1 MNHNS and CDR2 SASEGT. The CDR3 DNA is TGTGCCAGCAGTGAACAGGCGGGGTCTGGGGCCAACGTCCTGACTTTC. Translating gives CASSEQAGSGANVLTF.

The chain is built from TRBV30 and TRBJ2-2, with 7 bases aligning to TRBD1. V shed 1 base and J 8 bases; nucleotides not matched to a gene: 10. Germline-derived CDR1 and CDR2 are GTSNPN and SVGIG (reference sequence). This CDR3 region has 15 residues. The DNA of the CDR3 is TGTGCCTGGAGTGAAAGGGACAGCCCTCGGGGGGAGCTGTTTTTT. It yields the protein CAWSERDSPRGELFF.

The CDR3 nucleotides are TGTGCCAGCAGCCCCCCGAAGCCTGAAGCTTTCTTT. This encodes CASSPPKPEAFF. V gene TRBV6-6 combines with J gene TRBJ1-1, with D uncertain. Per the germline V gene, CDR1 is MNHNY and CDR2 is SVGAGI (reference sequence). The CDR3 has 12 residues. Trimming took 6 bases from V and 6 from J, leaving 11 bases between them.

This clone was seen only a few times. The rearrangement links TRBV7-2 to TRBJ2-1; possibly TRBD2 for D (6 bases). CDR3 size: 15 residues. V lost 2 bases, J lost 4 bases, and 12 bases lay in between. The germline V gene encodes CDR1 SGHTA and CDR2 FQGNSA. The CDR3 DNA sequence: TGTGCCAGCAGCTTAAATGGCGGGACGTACAATGAGCAGTTCTTC. It is translated as CASSLNGGTYNEQFF.

This rearrangement joins TRBV5-1 to TRBJ1-1, with D possibly matching TRBD1 (6 bases). CDR1 is SGHRS and CDR2 is YFSETQ in the germline V gene. The V gene lost 3 bases and the J gene lost 1 base, with 16 bases spanning the gap. The CDR3 length is 16 residues. The CDR3 loop reads CASSSQPLQGNTEAFF. CDR3 sequence (DNA): TGCGCCAGCAGCTCCCAACCCTTACAGGGGAACACTGAAGCTTTCTTT.

This clone has just a few counts. This chain's CDR3 is CASNDGYEQYF. CDR3 nucleotide sequence: TGTGCCAGCAATGACGGCTACGAGCAGTACTTC. This chain links TRBV2 with TRBJ2-7; D is unresolved. The V gene lost 7 bases and the J gene lost 3 bases, with 7 bases spanning the gap. The CDR3 sequence is 11 residues long. Germline loops: CDR1 SNHLY, CDR2 FYNNEI.

V and J are TRBV29-1 and TRBJ2-1; the D gene is possibly TRBD2 (7 bases). The germline V gene has CDR1 SQVTM and CDR2 ANQGSEA. This CDR3 has 16 amino acids. Trimming left V 0 bases short and J 2 bases short, with 14 bases between. The CDR3 DNA sequence: TGCAGCGTTGAAGATCATCGGGGGGCCACCTACAATGAGCAGTTCTTC. This codes for CSVEDHRGATYNEQFF.

CDR3 residues: CASRSGANTGELFF. As DNA, the CDR3 is TGTGCCAGTAGGTCAGGGGCGAACACCGGGGAGCTGTTTTTT. The chain employs TRBV19 and TRBJ2-2, with D possibly TRBD1 on 6 matching bases. CDR3 length: 14 residues. Germline assignment: CDR1 LNHDA and CDR2 SQIVND (reference sequence). Trimming took 6 bases from V and 0 from J, leaving 8 bases between them.

V gene TRBV7-2 combines with J gene TRBJ1-2, with 7 positions matching TRBD1. The CDR3 covers 13 residues. The V gene end was trimmed by 8 bases and the J gene end by 10 bases; junction bases not matched to a gene: 13. The germline V gene has CDR1 SGHTA and CDR2 FQGNSA. CDR3 nucleotide sequence: TGTGCCAGCGGCACGGGACAGAGCTCGTCCTACACCTTC. Translated: CASGTGQSSSYTF.

This clone showed up just once. V usage is TRBV2 and J usage is TRBJ2-1; TRBD2 might be the D (6 bases). This CDR3 has 14 residues. V was trimmed by 1 base and J by 4 bases, leaving 8 bases between them. Germline CDR1 is SNHLY and CDR2 is FYNNEI. In nucleotides, the CDR3 is TGTGCCAGCAGTGAAGTGGCGGGGTACAATGAGCAGTTCTTC. Protein sequence: CASSEVAGYNEQFF.

The V call is TRBV5-1, the J call TRBJ2-5; D gene uncertain. Trimming stripped 1 base from V and 1 base from J, with 14 bases between. Germline V lookup: CDR1 SGHRS, CDR2 YFSETQ. The CDR3 loop spans 16 amino acids. The CDR3 here is CASSLTSATTQETQYF. CDR3 coding DNA: TGCGCCAGCAGCTTGACGTCGGCTACGACCCAAGAGACCCAGTACTTC.

The rearrangement uses TRBV12-5 and TRBJ2-6; D remains unclear. The CDR3 is made up of 16 amino acids. CDR1 is LGHNT and CDR2 is FRNRAP in the germline V gene. Deletions cut 7 bases from V and 0 bases from J, with 13 bases between. CDR3 residues: CASAPGPSSGANVLTF. CDR3 coding DNA: TGTGCTAGTGCCCCCGGACCGAGCTCTGGGGCCAACGTCCTGACTTTC.

This clone was found once. This rearrangement joins TRBV2 to TRBJ2-1, with 7 bases aligning to TRBD1. This CDR3 is built from 15 residues. Per germline, CDR1 SNHLY and CDR2 FYNNEI. V lost 6 bases to trimming and J lost 2 bases; unmatched junction nucleotides: 7. The CDR3 is CASSERGTAYNEQFF. The CDR3 DNA reads as TGTGCCAGCAGCGAAAGGGGGACAGCCTACAATGAGCAGTTCTTC.

The rearrangement uses TRBV4-1 and TRBJ2-7, with TRBD1 matching over 7 bases. Trimming removed 2 bases from V and 1 base from J; junction bases left unmatched: 2. The CDR3 has 14 residues. The germline V gene encodes CDR1 MGHRA and CDR2 YSYEKL. Written as DNA, the CDR3 is TGCGCCAGCAGCCAACTGGGACAGTCCTACGAGCAGTACTTC. Its protein product is CASSQLGQSYEQYF.

In regard to this clone: Within the sample, other DNA sequences also encode this same CDR3. This chain uses TRBV29-1 with TRBJ1-5; 8 bases map to TRBD1. From germline, CDR1 is SQVTM and CDR2 ANQGSEA. Trimming removed 5 bases from V and 1 base from J; junction bases left unmatched: 1. The CDR3 has 13 residues. The CDR3 DNA follows: TGCAGCGTTCGACAGGGGAGCAATCAGCCCCAGCATTTT. Its translation: CSVRQGSNQPQHF.

The CDR3 nucleotides read TGTGCCTGGAGTCCTCACACTGAGTTGGAGACCCAGTACTTC. Translating gives CAWSPHTELETQYF. The genes are TRBV30 and TRBJ2-5; no clear D gene. The CDR3 length is 14 residues. In germline, CDR1 is GTSNPN, CDR2 SVGIG (reference sequence). V lost 2 bases and J lost 5, with 15 bases in between.

This clone appeared a few times. V and J are TRBV11-2 and TRBJ2-7; D perhaps matches TRBD1 (6 bases). Germline V lookup: CDR1 SGHAT, CDR2 FQNNGV. The CDR3 has 12 amino acids. V lost 6 bases, J lost 6 bases, and 12 bases lay in between. The DNA of the CDR3 is TGTGCCAGCAGAAACAGGGCCAGCGAGCAGTACTTC. It translates to CASRNRASEQYF.

The chain links TRBV15 to TRBJ1-2; D uncertain. The CDR3 extends over 14 amino acids. The V gene's germline CDR1 is LNHNV and CDR2 YYDKDF (reference sequence). V shed 3 bases and J shed 0 bases, with 8 bases lying between them. Here the CDR3 reads CATSRPPANYGYTF. CDR3 coding DNA: TGTGCCACCAGCAGGCCTCCGGCTAACTATGGCTACACCTTC.